The source of this T cell receptor (beta chain) is a study of tumor and adjacent non-tumor tissue in lung cancer. Broader study findings: In normal lung, the top 100 clones were significantly more dominant than in tumor.

TCRbeta libraries were built with three rounds of nested PCR, modified from ARM-PCR. Each CDR3 protein gets one entry after TCRdb re-called the multiplex PCR reads with MiXCR. The sample has 65,000 to 70,000 distinct CDR3 sequences, just under 60% seen once. This clonotype was seen only a few times. What it binds is unknown. The germline gene is not matched at one end of the junction; a read error may be the cause. The template was RNA from unsorted bulk tissue. Chemotherapy-naive patients with new lung cancer underwent thoracic surgery in China, August–late 2014. This CDR3 has 19 amino acids. Germline CDR1 is LGHNA and CDR2 is YNFKEQ.

V and J are TRBV4-2 and TRBJ2-1; 11 nucleotides agree with TRBD2. What was sequenced was lung tumor tissue. The TCR was taken from a man in his fifties or sixties with non-small cell lung cancer. As DNA, the CDR3 is TGTGTCAGCAGCCAAGAAGGAGGTAGCGGGAGGGCCCAGTACAATGAGCGGTTCTTC. Amino acids: CVSSQEGGSGRAQYNERFF.